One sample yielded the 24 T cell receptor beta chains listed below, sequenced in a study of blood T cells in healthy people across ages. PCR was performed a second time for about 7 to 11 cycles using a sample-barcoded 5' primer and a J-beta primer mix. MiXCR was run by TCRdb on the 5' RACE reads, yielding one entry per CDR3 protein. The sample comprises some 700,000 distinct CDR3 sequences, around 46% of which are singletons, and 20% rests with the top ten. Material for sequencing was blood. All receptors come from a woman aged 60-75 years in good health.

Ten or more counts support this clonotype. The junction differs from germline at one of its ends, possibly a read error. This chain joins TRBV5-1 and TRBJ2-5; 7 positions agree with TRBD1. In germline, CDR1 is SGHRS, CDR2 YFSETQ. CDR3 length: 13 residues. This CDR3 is CASSPGQEETQYF. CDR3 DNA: TGTGCCAGCAGCCCCGGACAGGAAGAGACCCAGTACTTC.

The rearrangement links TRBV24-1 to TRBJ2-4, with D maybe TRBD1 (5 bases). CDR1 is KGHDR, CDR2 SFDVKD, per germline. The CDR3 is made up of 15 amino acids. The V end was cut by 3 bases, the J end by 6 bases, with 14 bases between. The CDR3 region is CATSDGQDMGNIQYF. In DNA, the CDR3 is TGTGCCACCAGTGATGGCCAGGACATGGGAAACATTCAGTACTTC.

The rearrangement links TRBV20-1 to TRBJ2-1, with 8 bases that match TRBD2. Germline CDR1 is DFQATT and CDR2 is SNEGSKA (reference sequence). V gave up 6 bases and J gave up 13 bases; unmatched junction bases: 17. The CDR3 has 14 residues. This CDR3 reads CSAQSGTSEETQFF. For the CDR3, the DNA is TGCAGTGCCCAGTCCGGGACTAGTGAGGAGACCCAGTTCTTC.

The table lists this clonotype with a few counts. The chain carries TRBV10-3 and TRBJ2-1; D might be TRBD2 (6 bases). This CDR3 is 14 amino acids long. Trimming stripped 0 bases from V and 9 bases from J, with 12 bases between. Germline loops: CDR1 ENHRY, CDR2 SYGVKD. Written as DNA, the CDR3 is TGTGCCATCAGTGAGTCTTGGGCGGGGAGTGAGCAGTTCTTC. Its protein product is CAISESWAGSEQFF.

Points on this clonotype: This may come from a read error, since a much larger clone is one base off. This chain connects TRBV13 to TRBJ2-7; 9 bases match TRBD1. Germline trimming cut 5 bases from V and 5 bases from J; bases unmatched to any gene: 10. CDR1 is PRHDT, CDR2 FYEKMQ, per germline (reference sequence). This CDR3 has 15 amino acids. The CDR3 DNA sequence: TGTGCCAGCAGCCTTCAGGGGACAGGGCCCCACGAGCAGTACTTC. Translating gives CASSLQGTGPHEQYF.

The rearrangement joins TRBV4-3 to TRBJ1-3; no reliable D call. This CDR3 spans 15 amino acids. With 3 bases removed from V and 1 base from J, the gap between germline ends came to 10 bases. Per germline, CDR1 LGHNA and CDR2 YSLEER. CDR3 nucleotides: TGCGCCAGCAGCCACTCGTCCGGATCTGGAAACACCATATATTTT. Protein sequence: CASSHSSGSGNTIYF.

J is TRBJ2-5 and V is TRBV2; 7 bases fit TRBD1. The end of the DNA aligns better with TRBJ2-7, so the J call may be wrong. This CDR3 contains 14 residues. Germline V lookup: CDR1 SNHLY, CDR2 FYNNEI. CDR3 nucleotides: TGTGCCAGCAGTTACGAGGCAGGGGGCTACGAGCAGTACTTC. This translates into CASSYEAGGYEQYF.

CDR3 in amino acids: CASSLRDVSEQYF. DNA for the CDR3: TGTGCCAGCAGCTTACGGGATGTCTCCGAGCAGTACTTC. The chain is built from TRBV7-9 and TRBJ2-7; possibly TRBD2 for D (5 bases). Trimming took off 2 bases at V and 6 bases at J, with 11 bases between the two ends. Looked up from germline, CDR1 is SEHNR and CDR2 is FQNEAQ (reference sequence). The CDR3 spans 13 residues.

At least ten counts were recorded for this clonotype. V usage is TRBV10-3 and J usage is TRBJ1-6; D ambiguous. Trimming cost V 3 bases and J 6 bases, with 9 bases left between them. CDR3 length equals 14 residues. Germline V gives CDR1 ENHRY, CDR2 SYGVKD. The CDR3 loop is CAISDGVGNSPLHF. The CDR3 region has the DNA TGTGCCATCAGTGACGGAGTCGGTAATTCACCCCTCCACTTT.

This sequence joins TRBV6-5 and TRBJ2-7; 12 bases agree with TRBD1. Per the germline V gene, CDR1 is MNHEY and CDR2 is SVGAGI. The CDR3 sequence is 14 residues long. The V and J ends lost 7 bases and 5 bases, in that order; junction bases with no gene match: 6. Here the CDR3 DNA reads TGTGCCAGCACTCGGGGACAGGGGGCCCACGAGCAGTACTTC. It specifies CASTRGQGAHEQYF.

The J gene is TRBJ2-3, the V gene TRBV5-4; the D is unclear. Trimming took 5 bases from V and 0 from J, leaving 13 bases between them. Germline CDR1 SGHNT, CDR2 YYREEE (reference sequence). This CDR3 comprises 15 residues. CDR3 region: CASRPGRTSTDTQYF. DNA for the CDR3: TGTGCCAGCAGACCCGGCAGAACCAGCACAGATACGCAGTATTTT.

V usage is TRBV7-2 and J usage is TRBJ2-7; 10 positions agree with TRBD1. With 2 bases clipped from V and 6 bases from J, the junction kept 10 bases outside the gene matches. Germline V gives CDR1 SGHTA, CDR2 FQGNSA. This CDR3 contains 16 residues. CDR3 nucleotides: TGTGCCAGCAGCTTACTGGACAGGGGGAAACGGGGCGAGCAGTACTTC. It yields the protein CASSLLDRGKRGEQYF.

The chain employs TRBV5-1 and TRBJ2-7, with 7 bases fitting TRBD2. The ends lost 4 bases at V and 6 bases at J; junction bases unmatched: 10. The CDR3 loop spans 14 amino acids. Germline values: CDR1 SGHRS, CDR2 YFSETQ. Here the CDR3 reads CASSGGSSGGEQYF. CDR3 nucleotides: TGCGCCAGCAGCGGGGGTTCGTCGGGGGGCGAGCAGTACTTC.

CDR3 DNA: TGTGCCATCAGTGAGCCATCCCGAGGACAGGGGGCAAGAGCCTACGAGCAGTACTTC. This gives the protein CAISEPSRGQGARAYEQYF. The chain couples TRBV10-3 to TRBJ2-7; TRBD1 matches at 11 bases. J gave up 2 bases and V 2 bases, and 14 bases lay outside the gene matches. CDR1 is ENHRY and CDR2 is SYGVKD in the germline V gene. The CDR3 runs 19 residues.

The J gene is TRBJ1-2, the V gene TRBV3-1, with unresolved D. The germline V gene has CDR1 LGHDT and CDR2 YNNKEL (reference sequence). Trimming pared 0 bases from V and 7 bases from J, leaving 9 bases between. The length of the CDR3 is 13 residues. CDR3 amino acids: CASSQEGSRGYTF. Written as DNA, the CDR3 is TGTGCCAGCAGCCAAGAGGGGTCCCGTGGCTACACCTTC.

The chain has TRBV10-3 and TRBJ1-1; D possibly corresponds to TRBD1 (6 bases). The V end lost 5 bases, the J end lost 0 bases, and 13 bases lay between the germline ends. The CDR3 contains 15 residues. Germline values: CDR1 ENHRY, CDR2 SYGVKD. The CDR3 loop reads CAISLKQGMNTEAFF. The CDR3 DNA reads TGTGCCATCAGTCTAAAACAGGGAATGAACACTGAAGCTTTCTTT.

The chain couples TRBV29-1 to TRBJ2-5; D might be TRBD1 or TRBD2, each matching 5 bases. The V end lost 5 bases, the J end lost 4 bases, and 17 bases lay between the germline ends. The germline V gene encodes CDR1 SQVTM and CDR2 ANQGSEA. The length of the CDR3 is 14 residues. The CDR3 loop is CSVWDGAQAETQYF. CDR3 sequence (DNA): TGCAGCGTTTGGGACGGGGCCCAAGCAGAGACCCAGTACTTC.

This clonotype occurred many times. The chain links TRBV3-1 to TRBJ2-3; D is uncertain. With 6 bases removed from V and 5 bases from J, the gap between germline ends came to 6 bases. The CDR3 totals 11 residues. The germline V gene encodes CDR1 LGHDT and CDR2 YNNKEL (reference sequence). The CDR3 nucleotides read TGTGCCAGCAGTTACGAAGATACGCAGTATTTT. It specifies CASSYEDTQYF.

The CDR3 here is CASSYRGRLAGFNNEQFF. For the CDR3, the DNA is TGTGCCAGCAGTTACAGGGGTAGACTAGCGGGGTTCAACAATGAGCAGTTCTTC. The V and J genes are TRBV6-2 or TRBV6-3 and TRBJ2-1, with 11 bases identical to TRBD2. Germline V gene lookup returns CDR1 MNHEY and CDR2 SVGEGT. The CDR3 is 18 amino acids. V was clipped by 2 bases and J by 5 bases; unmatched bases: 11.

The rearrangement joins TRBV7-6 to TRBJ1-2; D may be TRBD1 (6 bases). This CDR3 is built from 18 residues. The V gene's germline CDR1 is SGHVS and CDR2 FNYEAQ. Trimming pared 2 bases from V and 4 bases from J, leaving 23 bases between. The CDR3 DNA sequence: TGTGCCAGCAGCTTAAAACCAGGGGATCACCTGTCGAGCTATGGCTACACCTTC. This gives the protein CASSLKPGDHLSSYGYTF.

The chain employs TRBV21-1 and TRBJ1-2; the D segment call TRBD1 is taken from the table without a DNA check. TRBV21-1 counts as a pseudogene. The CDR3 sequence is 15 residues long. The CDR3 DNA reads TGTGCCGGCAGCAAACGTCCCGGGACGGACTATGGCTACACCTTC. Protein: CAGSKRPGTDYGYTF.

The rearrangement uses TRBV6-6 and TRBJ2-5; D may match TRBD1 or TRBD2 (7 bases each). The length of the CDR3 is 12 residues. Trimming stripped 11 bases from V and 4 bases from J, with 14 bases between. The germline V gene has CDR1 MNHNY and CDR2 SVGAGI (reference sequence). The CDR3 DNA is TGTGCCGCCAGGGGGAGGGCAGAGACCCAGTACTTC. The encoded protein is CAARGRAETQYF.

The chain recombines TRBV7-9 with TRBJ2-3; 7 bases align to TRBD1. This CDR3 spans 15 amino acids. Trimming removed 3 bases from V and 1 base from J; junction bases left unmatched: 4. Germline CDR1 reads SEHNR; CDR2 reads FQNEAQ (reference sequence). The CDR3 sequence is CASSLTGLRTDTQYF. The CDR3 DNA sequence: TGTGCCAGCAGCTTGACAGGGCTCCGCACAGATACGCAGTATTTT.

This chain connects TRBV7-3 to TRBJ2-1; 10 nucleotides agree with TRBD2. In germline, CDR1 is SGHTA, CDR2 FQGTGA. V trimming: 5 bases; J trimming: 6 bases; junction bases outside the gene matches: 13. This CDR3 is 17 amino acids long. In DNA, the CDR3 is TGTGCCAGCAGCCAACAAAAGAGCGGGAGGGCTCGCAATGAGCAGTTCTTC. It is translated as CASSQQKSGRARNEQFF.